These T cell receptor beta chains were read from a single sample in a study of blood T cells in healthy people across ages. One entry per CDR3 protein results from TCRdb running MiXCR on the 5' RACE reads. The data hold around 900,000 distinct CDR3 sequences, with about 28% observed a single time. The sequenced material came from blood. The receptors were sampled from an elderly woman in good health. Each CDR3 is given with its conserved first and last residue. The order of the fields is clone size, V gene, J gene, D gene, CDR3 DNA, CDR3 protein. D genes are given only for firm matches. Clone size is not always given. Where it is, it says once, few, many or a class for expanded clones.

>.|TRBV5-6|TRBJ2-7|.
TGTGCCAACAGCTTCCGGACAAGAGCCTACTACGAGCAGTACTTC
CANSFRTRAYYEQYF
>.|TRBV20-1|TRBJ1-5|.
TGCAGTGCTCGGGGGCCTGGGGGCCCCCAGCATTTT
CSARGPGGPQHF
>many|TRBV7-2|TRBJ2-7|TRBD2
TGTGCCAGCAGCTTCAGTTGGACTAGCGGGGGGGGACCCTACGAGCAGTACTTC
CASSFSWTSGGGPYEQYF
>few|TRBV5-6|TRBJ2-3|.
TGTGCCAGCAGCTTTAAAGGTATTGACGCAGATACGCAGTATTTT
CASSFKGIDADTQYF
>.|TRBV12-3/TRBV12-4|TRBJ2-1|TRBD2
TGTGCCAGCAGCGACGGACTAGCGCAGTTCTTC
CASSDGLAQFF
>many|TRBV7-6|TRBJ2-1|.
TGTGCCAGCAGCTTAGGGCTGTCGTATAACAATGAGCAGTTCTTC
CASSLGLSYNNEQFF
>many|TRBV4-3|TRBJ2-3|TRBD2
TGCGCCAGCAGCCAAGGCGCGGGGGGGCGGGGTATTAGCACAGATACGCAGTATTTT
CASSQGAGGRGISTDTQYF
>many|TRBV4-2|TRBJ1-5|.
TGTGCCAGCAGCCAGGAGGAGAGGGGATGGCAGCCCCAGCATTTT
CASSQEERGWQPQHF
>.|TRBV7-2|TRBJ1-1|TRBD1
TGTGCCGGCAGCTCAAGGACAGGAATGAACACTGAAGCTTTCTTT
CAGSSRTGMNTEAFF
>many|TRBV15|TRBJ2-5|TRBD1
TGTGCCACCAGCAGAGCCCCGGCAGGGGGCCAAGAGACCCAGTACTTC
CATSRAPAGGQETQYF
>.|TRBV7-8|TRBJ1-1|.
TGTGCCAGCAGCCTACGTCGCGGAGAGCCTGAAGCTTTCTTT
CASSLRRGEPEAFF
>.|TRBV3-1|TRBJ1-2|.
TGTGCCAGCAGTAGCGGGGCCCAACGCGACGGTGGCTACACCTTC
CASSSGAQRDGGYTF
>many|TRBV18|TRBJ2-3|TRBD2
TGTGCCAGCTCAACCGTAGCGGGGGAGCGAGATACGCAGTATTTT
CASSTVAGERDTQYF
>many|TRBV6-2/TRBV6-3|TRBJ2-7|.
TGTGCCAGCAGTTACTCGATTCAAAGTAGAACAGTGGCCTACGAGCAGTACTTC
CASSYSIQSRTVAYEQYF
>many|TRBV7-2|TRBJ2-7|.
TGTGCCAGCAGCTTAGGAGGCGGGGGCCTCTACGAGCAGTACTTC
CASSLGGGGLYEQYF
>.|TRBV14|TRBJ2-2|TRBD1
TGTGCCAACAGCCAACAGGGGTTTACCGGGGAGCTGTTTTTT
CANSQQGFTGELFF
>few|TRBV7-2|TRBJ1-2|.
TGTGCCAGCAGGGCGCAGAGGAGGGGTGGCTACACCTTC
CASRAQRRGGYTF
>few|TRBV19|TRBJ2-7|.
TGTGCCAGCCAGAACGCAGGGGGGGCCTACGAGCAGTACTTC
CASQNAGGAYEQYF
>few|TRBV5-4|TRBJ2-5|TRBD1
TGTGCCAGCAGCGCACAGGGGACAAAAGAGACCCAGTACTTC
CASSAQGTKETQYF
>few|TRBV10-3|TRBJ2-7|.
TGTGCCACCGGAGGGACCTCATACGAGCAGTACTTC
CATGGTSYEQYF
>.|TRBV9|TRBJ2-1|TRBD2
TGTGCCAGCAGCGTACTGGGGACTAGCGGGGGGGCCGGTGAGCAGTTCTTC
CASSVLGTSGGAGEQFF
>.|TRBV6-6|TRBJ1-1|.
TGTGCCAGCCTGCGGTTGACAGCCCAGAACACTGAAGCTTTCTTT
CASLRLTAQNTEAFF
>few|TRBV6-5|TRBJ2-7|.
TGTGCCACCCAGGGTCCTAGCTCCTACGAGCAGTACTTC
CATQGPSSYEQYF
>many|TRBV6-6|TRBJ2-5|.
TGTGCCAGCAGTTACTCAGGGGTCCCTCAAGAGACCCAGTACTTC
CASSYSGVPQETQYF
>many|TRBV12-3/TRBV12-4|TRBJ2-5|TRBD2
TGTGCCAGCAGTACTAGCGGGGGGGCGTACGAGACCCAGTACTTC
CASSTSGGAYETQYF
>.|TRBV27|TRBJ1-1|.
TGTGCCAGCAGTTTGTCAGGGAGTGGTGAAGCTTTCTTT
CASSLSGSGEAFF
>once|TRBV29-1|TRBJ1-1|.
TGCAGCGTTGGCGGGGGGCGAGACACTGAAGCGTTCTTT
CSVGGGRDTEAFF
>.|TRBV20-1|TRBJ2-7|TRBD1
TGCAGTGCTAGAGCAGGTCAGGGGGCGGGCGAGCAGTACTTC
CSARAGQGAGEQYF
>many|TRBV7-2|TRBJ1-2|.
TGTGCCAGCAGCCAAAAGTGGACAGCTAACTATGGCTACACCTTC
CASSQKWTANYGYTF
>many|TRBV7-6|TRBJ2-5|.
TGTGCCAGCAGCTTAGACGGGGGGCTCCAAGAGACCCAGTACTTC
CASSLDGGLQETQYF
>.|TRBV19|TRBJ1-1|TRBD1
TGTGCCAGTAGCTACAGGGGTTTCGACACTGAAGCTTTCTTT
CASSYRGFDTEAFF
>.|TRBV7-8|TRBJ2-7|TRBD2
TGTGCCAGCAGCTATAGCGGGGGGCGTTACAATGAGCAGTACTTC
CASSYSGGRYNEQYF
>many|TRBV19|TRBJ2-5|TRBD2
TGTGCCAGTAGTAACAGCGGGGGGGGCCGAGGGGAGACCCAGTACTTC
CASSNSGGGRGETQYF
>many|TRBV7-8|TRBJ2-4|.
TGTGCCAGCAGCTTCCGTTACGGGCCGGACATTCAGTACTTC
CASSFRYGPDIQYF
>.|TRBV30|TRBJ2-1|TRBD2
TGTGCCTGGAGTGTACGGCGGCTAGCGGGGGCGGATGAGCAGTTCTTC
CAWSVRRLAGADEQFF
>many|TRBV7-9|TRBJ1-6|.
TGTGCCAGCAGCTTAGAAATCGACTCACCCCTCCACTTT
CASSLEIDSPLHF
>.|TRBV19|TRBJ2-7|.
TGTGCCAGTAGTATGTCAACAGCCTCCTACGAGCAGTACTTC
CASSMSTASYEQYF
>few|TRBV7-2|TRBJ2-2|.
TGTGCCAGCAGCTTAGTGTTGCTGGGGCCCGGGGAGCTGTTTTTT
CASSLVLLGPGELFF
>many|TRBV7-9|TRBJ2-3|.
TGTGCCAGCAGCTTTTCTGAAGATACGCAGTATTTT
CASSFSEDTQYF
>many|TRBV15|TRBJ1-5|.
TGTGCCACCAGCAGGGTCTCGAGCAATCAGCCCCAGCATTTT
CATSRVSSNQPQHF
>many|TRBV29-1|TRBJ2-3|.
TGCAGCCCGGGTGGCACAGATACGCAGTATTTT
CSPGGTDTQYF
>few|TRBV19|TRBJ2-1|TRBD2
TGTGCCTCTAACGGGGGGGGAAAGAGGTATGAGCAGTTCTTC
CASNGGGKRYEQFF
>many|TRBV5-1|TRBJ1-2|TRBD1
TGCGCCAGCAGCTTGAATCAGGGGGAAGATGGCTACACCTTC
CASSLNQGEDGYTF
>.|TRBV29-1|TRBJ1-2|TRBD1
TGCAGCTACGACAGGGGGTCGGGCTACACCTTC
CSYDRGSGYTF
>many|TRBV20-1|TRBJ2-1|TRBD2
TGCAGTGCCGGTAAGACTAGCGGGGGAGAGAATGAGCAGTTCTTC
CSAGKTSGGENEQFF
>many|TRBV7-2|TRBJ2-5|TRBD1
TGTGCCAGCAGCTTAAAGTCGGGTCAGGGGGCCGGTCAACGGGAGACCCAGTACTTC
CASSLKSGQGAGQRETQYF
>many|TRBV5-1|TRBJ2-1|TRBD2
TGCGCCAGCAGCTTCAGGCTAGCGGGCGCGGGCTCCTACAATGAGCAGTTCTTC
CASSFRLAGAGSYNEQFF
>many|TRBV5-6|TRBJ2-5|TRBD2
TGTGCCAGCAGCCCACCGGGACTAGCGGGGGGGGAGACCCAGTACTTC
CASSPPGLAGGETQYF
>many|TRBV10-3|TRBJ1-1|.
TGTGCCATCAGTGAATACAGGGTGGGGGCTGAAGCTTTCTTT
CAISEYRVGAEAFF
>many|TRBV7-2|TRBJ2-3|.
TGTGCCAGCAGCTCCCGGGGCTTGGGTCGCGCAGATACGCAGTATTTT
CASSSRGLGRADTQYF
>once|TRBV12-3/TRBV12-4|TRBJ2-7|.
TGTGCCAGCAGTCCGGAATGGGCCTACGAGCAGTACTTC
CASSPEWAYEQYF
>.|TRBV12-3/TRBV12-4|TRBJ1-5|TRBD1
TGTGCCAGCAGTTTAAAAGGACAGGGCCATCAGCCCCAGCATTTT
CASSLKGQGHQPQHF
>many|TRBV20-1|TRBJ2-1|.
TGCAGTGCCCACAGGGTTGGAGAGCAGTTCTTC
CSAHRVGEQFF
>many|TRBV16|TRBJ2-1|TRBD1
TGTGCCAGCAGCCAATCGGCACAGGGGGAACAGTTCTTC
CASSQSAQGEQFF
>many|TRBV7-2|TRBJ2-5|TRBD2
TGTGCCAGCAGCTCCACTAGCGGTTACCAAGAGACCCAGTACTTC
CASSSTSGYQETQYF